The entry below gives a single TCR beta chain sequence along with its context. The data belong to a study of control samples from healthy donors and cancer patients. The method was immunoSEQ multiplex PCR; TCRdb's version includes in-frame clones alone and lacks a portion of them. The table lists under 150,000 clones, 80% to 90% of them singletons. V dropped 6 bases and J dropped 5 bases, with 17 bases sitting between them. The length of the CDR3 is 15 residues. CDR1 and CDR2 from the germline V gene are LNHDA and SQIVND (reference sequence). Sequencing was performed on blood. J is TRBJ1-5 and V is TRBV19; D unresolved. This TCR derives from a woman in her twenties or thirties in good health. The CDR3 DNA is TGTGCCAGTAGACCTAGCTCAGGATCGGATCAGCCCCAGCATTTT. Its translation is CASRPSSGSDQPQHF.